Listed below are T cell receptor beta chains from one sample, sequenced in a study of preoperative IRX-2 immunotherapy in early breast cancer. Repertoires were generated with immunoSEQ multiplex PCR, while TCRdb's copy carries only in-frame clones and drops some. The table has around 1,200 clones, over 70% seen once. The sample in question was tumor tissue, obtained after IRX-2 immunotherapy. The receptors come from a human donor with breast cancer. The CDR3 runs from the conserved cysteine through the conserved F or W. The D gene is left open where the match is weak. Size is omitted from some rows. Given values are once, few, many or a class for expanded clones.

d_call	v_call	clone_size	j_call	cdr3_nt	cdr3_aa
.	TRBV7-6	.	TRBJ1-2	TGTGCCAGCAGCTTGGGGGGGCGTGACTATGGCTACACCTTC	CASSLGGRDYGYTF
.	TRBV11-3	.	TRBJ2-7	TGTGCCAGCAGCTTGTGGGTCAGCCACTACGAGCAGTACTTC	CASSLWVSHYEQYF
TRBD1	TRBV10-2	.	TRBJ1-1	TGCGCCAGCCGCAGGGCGACAGACAGGGGGGACACTGAAGCTTTCTTT	CASRRATDRGDTEAFF
TRBD1	TRBV11-3	.	TRBJ1-4	TGTGCCAGCAGCCCGATGGACAGGGCTGAAAAACTGTTTTTT	CASSPMDRAEKLFF
.	TRBV6-8	once	TRBJ2-3	TGTGCCAGCAGTTACTCGATCCGTGGCAGGGGGGACACAGATACGCAGTATTTT	CASSYSIRGRGDTDTQYF
TRBD2	TRBV11-3	few	TRBJ2-2	TGTGCCAGCAGCTCTAGCGGGGGGATGAACACCGGGGAGCTGTTTTTT	CASSSSGGMNTGELFF
TRBD1	TRBV6-8	.	TRBJ2-7	TGTGCCAGCTTTGGGACAGGGTGGGTCTACGAGCAGTACTTC	CASFGTGWVYEQYF
.	TRBV11-3	.	TRBJ2-3	TGTGCCAGCAGCTTAGGACTTCGAGGAGTCACAGATACGCAGTATTTT	CASSLGLRGVTDTQYF
.	TRBV11-3	few	TRBJ2-5	TGTGCCAGCAGCCAGGTCGGAGGGGGAGAGACCCAGTACTTC	CASSQVGGGETQYF
TRBD1	TRBV30	.	TRBJ1-3	TGTGCCTGGGGCTGGACAGGGGGTCCCGGAAACACCATATATTTT	CAWGWTGGPGNTIYF
TRBD1	TRBV15	few	TRBJ1-5	TGTGCCACCAGCGTAACCCGGGACAGGGTACAGCCCCAGCATTTT	CATSVTRDRVQPQHF
.	TRBV28	.	TRBJ2-7	TGTGCCAGCAGTTTAGCCGCGGTAACTCGGGGCTACGAGCAGTACTTC	CASSLAAVTRGYEQYF
TRBD1	TRBV11-3	.	TRBJ1-2	TGTGCCAGCAGCGTCCGACAGGGGGAGAACTATGGCTACACCTTC	CASSVRQGENYGYTF
.	TRBV5-1	.	TRBJ2-2	TGCGCCAGCAGCTTGGGACACACCCCGAACACCGGGGAGCTGTTTTTT	CASSLGHTPNTGELFF
.	TRBV5-1	.	TRBJ2-7	TGCGCCAGCAGCCAACTCGAGGGTCCCTACGAGCAGTACTTC	CASSQLEGPYEQYF
.	TRBV5-1	.	TRBJ1-4	TGCGCCAGCAGCTTGGTGCAGGGAACTAATGAAAAACTGTTTTTT	CASSLVQGTNEKLFF
.	TRBV7-1	.	TRBJ2-1	TGTGCCAGCAGCTTAAGGGGTGACAATGAGCAGTTCTTC	CASSLRGDNEQFF
.	TRBV10-2	.	TRBJ2-1	TGCGCCAGCAGTGATAACGGAGAGGAAGGTGAGCAGTTCTTC	CASSDNGEEGEQFF
.	TRBV25-1	.	TRBJ2-1	TGTGCCAGCAGTGAAAGATCCGGGACTGGCTACAATGAGCAGTTCTTC	CASSERSGTGYNEQFF
.	TRBV6-8	.	TRBJ2-7	TGTGCCAGCACTCGACTAGTAGGTCCCTACGAGCAGTACTTC	CASTRLVGPYEQYF
TRBD1	TRBV28	.	TRBJ1-3	TGTGCCAGCAGCCGTGGACAGGGAAGGGACACCATATATTTT	CASSRGQGRDTIYF
.	TRBV11-3	.	TRBJ1-6	TGTGCCAGCAGCTTAAGCCAGGGAAATTCACCCCTCCACTTT	CASSLSQGNSPLHF
TRBD1	TRBV6-8	.	TRBJ2-7	TGTGCCAGCAGTTCTCCGGGACAGGGGACCTACGAGCAGTACTTC	CASSSPGQGTYEQYF
.	TRBV6-8	.	TRBJ2-7	TGTGCCACCCTTTGGACGGGGCTCCAAACCTCCTACGAGCAGTACTTC	CATLWTGLQTSYEQYF
TRBD1	TRBV18	.	TRBJ2-7	TGTGCCAGCTCACGACAGGGTTTGGGCTACGAGCAGTACTTC	CASSRQGLGYEQYF
.	TRBV12-5	.	TRBJ1-6	TGTGCCAGCACCCAGACAGGAGGGGGTTCACCCCTCCACTTT	CASTQTGGGSPLHF
TRBD1	TRBV19	.	TRBJ1-4	TGTGCCAGTAGTGGACAGGGGGGCTTTAATGAAAAACTGTTTTTT	CASSGQGGFNEKLFF
.	TRBV29-1	.	TRBJ1-2	TGCAGCGTTGAAAAATCGAGCAGTGTTGGGTTTGGCTACACCTTC	CSVEKSSSVGFGYTF
TRBD1	TRBV28	.	TRBJ2-5	TGTGCCAGCAGTCGTGGACAGGGGCGGGAGACCCAGTACTTC	CASSRGQGRETQYF
.	TRBV11-3	.	TRBJ1-1	TGTGCCAGCAGCTTGGAGGGATCGCGGTACACTGAAGCTTTCTTT	CASSLEGSRYTEAFF
TRBD1	TRBV18	.	TRBJ2-7	TGTGCCAGCTCACCAAGGGACAGAGGGCGCCCCTACGAGCAGTACTTC	CASSPRDRGRPYEQYF
.	TRBV6-8	.	TRBJ2-2	TGTGCCATCAGTGGGGAGAGCGGGGAGCTGTTTTTT	CAISGESGELFF
.	TRBV4-1	.	TRBJ1-5	TGCGCCAGCAGCCAAGGAGAGGGGCAGCCCCAGCATTTT	CASSQGEGQPQHF
TRBD1	TRBV11-3	.	TRBJ1-4	TGTGCCAGCAGCTTAGGAGGGACAGTTCGTCGGGAAAAACTGTTTTTT	CASSLGGTVRREKLFF
.	TRBV19	few	TRBJ1-1	TGTGCCAGTAGTATGGGACGGACGAACACTGAAGCTTTCTTT	CASSMGRTNTEAFF
.	TRBV14	few	TRBJ2-5	TGTGCCAGCAGCCAAGCGCCGCAAGAGACCCAGTACTTC	CASSQAPQETQYF
.	TRBV14	.	TRBJ2-5	TGTGCCAGCAGCCAAGCACCCCAAGAGACCCAGTACTTC	CASSQAPQETQYF
.	TRBV28	.	TRBJ1-2	TGTGCCAGCAGTTTCCCCGGGACTTCGTCAAAGGGCTACACCTTC	CASSFPGTSSKGYTF
.	TRBV18	.	TRBJ2-7	TGTGCCACGGGCCCGGACCAATACGAGCAGTACTTC	CATGPDQYEQYF
.	TRBV11-3	once	TRBJ2-7	TGTGCCAGCAGCTTAGTCTGGGGGGACTACGAGCAGTACTTC	CASSLVWGDYEQYF
.	TRBV6-8	.	TRBJ1-1	TGTGCCACCTCATGGGGCAGTCCTGAAGCTTTCTTT	CATSWGSPEAFF
.	TRBV19	.	TRBJ1-4	TGTGCCAGTAGCGACAGGTTTAATGAAAAACTGTTTTTT	CASSDRFNEKLFF
.	TRBV5-1	.	TRBJ1-1	TGCGCCAGCAGCTTGTTTGCACAGTCGAGCACTGAAGCTTTCTTT	CASSLFAQSSTEAFF
TRBD2	TRBV11-3	.	TRBJ2-7	TGTGCCAGCAGCTTGGGTCTTAGCGGGCGGGAGTACGAGCAGTACTTC	CASSLGLSGREYEQYF
TRBD1	TRBV6-8	.	TRBJ1-2	TGTGCCAGCAGCAAAACAGGGGGCCATGGCTACACCTTC	CASSKTGGHGYTF
TRBD1	TRBV28	.	TRBJ2-5	TGTGCCGGAAGTAAGGGACAGGGGCGAGAGACCCAGTACTTC	CAGSKGQGRETQYF
TRBD1	TRBV28	few	TRBJ2-1	TGTGCCAGCACCCTTGGTGGGACAGGGTGGAATGAGCAGTTCTTC	CASTLGGTGWNEQFF
TRBD2	TRBV11-3	.	TRBJ2-1	TGTGCCAGCAGCTCGTTAGCGGGAGTATACAATGAGCAGTTCTTC	CASSSLAGVYNEQFF
.	TRBV30	.	TRBJ1-3	TGTGCCTGGAGTGGGGACCGCCGCGGCACCATATATTTT	CAWSGDRRGTIYF
.	TRBV25-1	few	TRBJ2-5	TGTGCCAGCACCCCCGGGGATAGCAGTTCCCAAGAGACCCAGTACTTC	CASTPGDSSSQETQYF
.	TRBV1	.	TRBJ2-3	TGCACCAGCAGCCAAACCCACCAACGGAGCGGGAGGGCCGGTGGCACAGATACGCAGTATTTT	CTSSQTHQRSGRAGGTDTQYF